This T cell receptor (beta chain) emerged from a study of T cells in Graves' hyperthyroidism and ophthalmopathy. Whole-study results and caveats: Patients with ophthalmopathy were separated from those with stable hyperthyroidism by a 13 V-J model. Before onset, ophthalmopathy was predicted by the model a median roughly 6.8 months earlier.

The V gene's germline CDR1 is MNHEY and CDR2 SVGAGI. The CDR3 is 15 amino acids. Trimming left V 1 base short and J 7 bases short, with 17 bases between. This clonotype was seen more than once but under ten times. The antigen is not known. Orbital computed tomography, thyroid ultrasound, serum thyroxine and TRAb, and clinical symptoms together informed the diagnoses. From RNA transcripts, TCR beta CDR3 regions were amplified. RT-PCR in the first round (using the HTBI primer set) targeted the TCR CDR3. A single record per CDR3 protein comes from TCRdb applying MiXCR to the multiplex PCR reads. The table shows 500,000 to 600,000 distinct CDR3 sequences, with just under 20% occurring only once.

The sequenced sample consisted of blood. J is TRBJ2-7 and V is TRBV6-5; D tentatively fits TRBD1 or TRBD2 (5 bases each). The TCR sequence derives from a man aged 35-49 years with Graves' ophthalmopathy. The CDR3 sequence: CASSYFRTRTGEQYF. The CDR3 region has the DNA TGTGCCAGCAGTTACTTCCGGACACGAACGGGAGAGCAGTACTTC.